The 14 T cell receptor beta chains given below trace back to one sample, sequenced in a study of control samples from healthy donors and cancer patients. Assay used: immunoSEQ multiplex PCR; TCRdb lists only in-frame clones, some missing. This sample has 170,000 or so clones, with 90% to 95% found just once. The specimen sequenced was blood. These receptors were taken from a young man in good health.

CDR3 sequence (DNA): TGTGCCAGCAGTGAAAAAGGGTTTATGCGTAACACCATATATTTT. Amino acids: CASSEKGFMRNTIYF. This chain connects TRBV25-1 to TRBJ1-3; D is unclear. Trimming took off 2 bases at V and 7 bases at J, with 15 bases between the two ends. Germline CDR1 reads MGHDK; CDR2 reads SYGVNS. The CDR3 sequence is 15 residues long. The full variable domain, in which reference TRBV25-1 and TRBJ1-3 provide the parts outside the CDR3, is EADIYQTPRYLVIGTGKKITLECSQTMGHDKMYWYQQDPGMELHLIHYSYGVNSTEKGDLSSESTVSRIRTEHFPLTLESARPSHTSQYLCASSEKGFMRNTIYFGEGSWLTVV.

The chain uses TRBV6-5 and TRBJ1-1, with D unclear. Germline V CDR1 and CDR2: MNHEY, SVGAGI. CDR3 size: 12 residues. Trimming stripped 7 bases from V and 1 base from J, with 7 bases between. The CDR3 loop is CASILWNTEAFF. The CDR3 nucleotides are TGTGCCAGCATCCTGTGGAACACTGAAGCTTTCTTT.

This chain uses TRBV6-1 with TRBJ2-1; 10 nucleotides agree with TRBD2. Germline lookup yields CDR1 MNHNS and CDR2 SASEGT. There are 16 residues in the CDR3. Trimming removed 3 bases from V and 9 bases from J; junction bases left unmatched: 11. The CDR3 nucleotides read TGTGCCAGCAGTGAGCTAGCGGGGGTTGGGGTTAGTGAGCAGTTCTTC. Translated, it gives CASSELAGVGVSEQFF.

The V call is TRBV28, the J call TRBJ2-7; TRBD2 matches 8 bases. Unmatched junction bases numbered 3, after V lost 2 bases and J lost 3 bases. CDR1 and CDR2 (germline): MDHEN, SYDVKM. This CDR3 contains 14 residues. This CDR3 is CASSLAGGFYEQYF. CDR3 nucleotide sequence: TGTGCCAGCAGTTTAGCGGGGGGATTCTACGAGCAGTACTTC.

The chain uses TRBV6-5 and TRBJ1-2, with TRBD1 identical over 8 bases. The V gene's germline CDR1 is MNHEY and CDR2 SVGAGI. The CDR3 is made up of 16 amino acids. V was pared by 0 bases and J by 5 bases, with 8 bases of the junction left unmatched. The CDR3 DNA is TGTGCCAGCAGTTACTCCTGGGACAGGTCGAGGTATGGCTACACCTTC. Translation: CASSYSWDRSRYGYTF.

This chain joins TRBV25-1 and TRBJ1-2, with D possibly being TRBD1 (5 bases). V lost 6 bases, J lost 0 bases, and 14 bases lay in between. Germline V gene sequence: CDR1 MGHDK, CDR2 SYGVNS. This CDR3 comprises 15 residues. CDR3: CASSRQLPTNYGYTF. The CDR3 nucleotides are TGTGCCAGCAGCCGACAGCTACCCACTAACTATGGCTACACCTTC.

The V call is TRBV12-3 or TRBV12-4, the J call TRBJ1-6; the D is unclear. This CDR3 is 13 amino acids long. The germline V and J ends were trimmed by 6 bases and 7 bases, with 10 bases remaining between them. The CDR3 protein is CASSRTGNSPLHF. CDR3 DNA sequence: TGTGCCAGCAGCCGGACGGGAAATTCACCCCTCCACTTT.

This chain joins TRBV2 and TRBJ2-7; D remains unclear. Trimming removed 2 bases at V and 1 base at J, with 9 bases between. The V gene's germline CDR1 is SNHLY and CDR2 FYNNEI. The length of the CDR3 is 14 residues. CDR3 coding DNA: TGTGCCAGCAGTGAATTTAACGATTCCTACGAGCAGTACTTC. This sequence encodes CASSEFNDSYEQYF.

This clone was detected only once. The chain couples TRBV6-5 to TRBJ2-3, with TRBD2 matching over 7 bases. From germline, CDR1 is MNHEY and CDR2 SVGAGI. V lost 8 bases to trimming and J lost 1 base; unmatched junction nucleotides: 6. The CDR3 extends over 14 amino acids. The CDR3 nucleotides are TGTGCCAGCCTAGGCGGGGGTGGCACAGATACGCAGTATTTT. Encoded protein: CASLGGGGTDTQYF.

The CDR3 DNA reads TGTGCCAGCAGCCAAGGGACTAGCGGGGGTTACAATGAGCAGTTCTTC. It specifies CASSQGTSGGYNEQFF. V is TRBV3-1 (or the pseudogene TRBV3-2) and J is TRBJ2-1; 13 nucleotides match TRBD2. Germline V gene sequence: CDR1 LGHDT, CDR2 YNNKEL (reference sequence). V shed 1 base, J shed 4 bases, and the junction held 1 base outside the gene matches. The CDR3 runs to 16 residues.

The CDR3 DNA reads TGTGCCAGCAACGAGGCATCCAGCTCCTACGAGCAGTACTTC. Its protein is CASNEASSSYEQYF. The chain has TRBV2 and TRBJ2-7, with D hard to call. V shed 7 bases and J shed 0 bases, with 13 bases lying between them. CDR1 SNHLY and CDR2 FYNNEI come from the germline V gene. There are 14 residues in the CDR3.

The CDR3 DNA is TGTGCCAGCAGCTTGGCCAAATGGGACAGTCTTCTTCAGGTAACTGAAGCTTTCTTT. Protein product: CASSLAKWDSLLQVTEAFF. The rearrangement uses TRBV5-6 and TRBJ1-1, with 7 bases identical to TRBD1. The J segment lost 5 bases and the V segment lost 0 bases, leaving 19 bases of the junction unmatched. The CDR3 sequence is 19 residues long. Germline V gene sequence: CDR1 SGHDT, CDR2 YYEEEE.

The chain has TRBV4-1 and TRBJ1-2; D gene ambiguous. The germline V and J ends were trimmed by 2 bases and 4 bases, with 11 bases remaining between them. The germline gives CDR1 MGHRA, CDR2 YSYEKL. CDR3 length: 14 amino acids. The CDR3 bases are TGCGCCAGCAGCCAAACCGGACGGTTCTATGGCTACACCTTC. It codes for CASSQTGRFYGYTF.

The V gene is TRBV3-1 (or the pseudogene TRBV3-2), the J gene TRBJ1-3; tentative D call: TRBD1 (5 bases). V gave up 0 bases and J gave up 0 bases, with 15 bases separating them. The CDR3 spans 18 residues. Germline V gene sequence: CDR1 LGHDT, CDR2 YNNKEL (reference sequence). The CDR3 DNA reads as TGTGCCAGCAGCCAAGATCTAGTAACAGGCTTCTCTGGAAACACCATATATTTT. It specifies CASSQDLVTGFSGNTIYF.